This T cell receptor beta chain was sequenced during a study of CD8+CD57+ T cells in acquired aplastic anemia. In the study overall: DNA from sorted CD4+ and CD8+ cells averaged about 3.2 ug. General study findings and limits: Patients and controls shared approximately 30 CD8+ CDR3 sequences. Patients and controls had CD8+ Simpson's diversity values that were not significantly distinct.

Details on this clonotype: Its specificity is unknown.

CDR3 and TCR beta VDJ profiling relied on a genomic DNA template. TCRdb reanalysed the reads using MiXCR and keeps one entry per CDR3 protein. Of 150,000 to 200,000 distinct CDR3 sequences listed, around three fifths were seen once; the top ten hold roughly 46%. There are 14 residues in the CDR3. Trimming stripped 4 bases from V and 13 bases from J, with 17 bases between. Germline loops: CDR1 SGHTA, CDR2 FQGNSA. Source material: sorted CD4+, CD8+, or CD8+CD57+ T cells (not recorded which) from PBMCs. The chain carries TRBV7-2 and TRBJ1-6; D call uncertain. The receptor's source is a human donor with severe aplastic anemia or a healthy control (not recorded which). The CDR3 sequence is CASSSLGGSDPLHF. DNA of the CDR3: TGTGCCAGCAGCTCCTTAGGCGGGTCCGATCCCCTCCACTTT.